This T cell receptor beta chain was sequenced during a study of blood T cell repertoires in COVID-19. Study overall: Samples came from the United States, Italy and Spain, spanning acute and convalescent COVID-19. The analysed material was cDNA or gDNA that came from T cells, B-cell-depleted T cells, or PBMCs.

Donors were grouped by their self-reported clinical history. In the original analysis: Counts of nucleated cells, estimated from reference gene primer amplification, were obtained. Assay: immunoSEQ multiplex PCR; the TCRdb copy retains only in-frame clones and omits some. V and J calls and clone size are those listed in that table; D and trimming were worked out from the DNA. The sample holds approximately 260,000 clones, 80% to 90% seen once. Germline assignment: CDR1 SQVTM and CDR2 ANQGSEA. This CDR3 is 12 amino acids long. J was trimmed by 11 bases and V by 3 bases; bases with no gene match: 6. This chain joins TRBV29-1 and TRBJ2-1, with 8 bases identical to TRBD1. This TCR came from a man aged 25 to 40 with acute COVID-19. Sequenced: PBMCs or T cells enriched from blood (not recorded which). CDR3 loop: CSVEVTGGKQFF. For the CDR3, the DNA is TGCAGCGTTGAGGTTACAGGGGGGAAGCAGTTCTTC.